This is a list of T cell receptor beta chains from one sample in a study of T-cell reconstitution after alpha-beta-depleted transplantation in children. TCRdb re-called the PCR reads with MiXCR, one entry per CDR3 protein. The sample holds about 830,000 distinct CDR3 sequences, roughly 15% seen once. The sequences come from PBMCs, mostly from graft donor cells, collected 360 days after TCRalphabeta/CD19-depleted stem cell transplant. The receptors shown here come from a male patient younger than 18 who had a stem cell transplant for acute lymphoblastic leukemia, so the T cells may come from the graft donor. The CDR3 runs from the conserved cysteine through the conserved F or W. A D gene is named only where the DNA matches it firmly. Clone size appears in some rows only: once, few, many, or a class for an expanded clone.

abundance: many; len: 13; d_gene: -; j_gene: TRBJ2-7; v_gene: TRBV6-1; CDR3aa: CASSVEHSYEQYF; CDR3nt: TGTGCCAGCAGTGTAGAACACAGCTACGAGCAGTACTTC
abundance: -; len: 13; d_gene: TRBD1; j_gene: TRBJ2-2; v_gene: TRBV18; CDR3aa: CASSRDRAGELFF; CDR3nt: TGTGCCAGCTCACGGGACAGGGCCGGGGAGCTGTTTTTT
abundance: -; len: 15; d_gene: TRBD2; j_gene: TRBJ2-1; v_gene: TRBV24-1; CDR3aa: CATSGTSGSYNEQFF; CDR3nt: TGTGCCACCAGTGGGACTAGCGGGTCCTACAATGAGCAGTTCTTC
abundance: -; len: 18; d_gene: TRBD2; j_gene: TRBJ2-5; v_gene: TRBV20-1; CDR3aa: CSARRPLAGGPVMETQYF; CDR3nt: TGCAGTGCTAGACGCCCACTAGCGGGAGGGCCAGTTATGGAGACCCAGTACTTC
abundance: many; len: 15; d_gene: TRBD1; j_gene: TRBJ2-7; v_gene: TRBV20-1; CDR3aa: CSASLRGQGPYEQYF; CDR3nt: TGCAGTGCTAGCCTCCGGGGACAGGGGCCCTACGAGCAGTACTTC
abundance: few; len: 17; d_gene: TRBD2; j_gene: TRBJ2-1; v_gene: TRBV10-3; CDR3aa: CAISDLRAGGPWSKQFF; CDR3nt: TGTGCCATCAGTGACCTCAGAGCGGGAGGGCCTTGGTCCAAGCAGTTCTTC
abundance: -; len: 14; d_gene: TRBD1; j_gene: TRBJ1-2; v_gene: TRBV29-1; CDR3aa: CSVERLGQAGGYTF; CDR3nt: TGCAGCGTTGAAAGGTTAGGACAGGCCGGGGGCTACACCTTC
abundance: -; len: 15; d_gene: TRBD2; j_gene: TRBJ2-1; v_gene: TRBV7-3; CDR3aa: CASSLAGPAYNEQFF; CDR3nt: TGTGCCAGCAGCCTAGCGGGTCCTGCCTACAATGAGCAGTTCTTC
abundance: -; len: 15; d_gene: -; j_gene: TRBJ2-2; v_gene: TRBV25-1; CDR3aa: CASRAGTRDTGELFF; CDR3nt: TGTGCCAGCAGGGCCGGGACAAGGGACACCGGGGAGCTGTTTTTT
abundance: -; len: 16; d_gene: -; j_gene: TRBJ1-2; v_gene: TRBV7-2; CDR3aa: CASSLAGRRYDYGYTF; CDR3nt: TGTGCCAGCAGCTTAGCCGGACGGCGTTATGACTATGGCTACACCTTC
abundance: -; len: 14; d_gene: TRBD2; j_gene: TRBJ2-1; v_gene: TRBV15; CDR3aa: CATSRGFAGDEQFF; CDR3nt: TGTGCCACCAGCAGAGGCTTTGCGGGAGATGAGCAGTTCTTC
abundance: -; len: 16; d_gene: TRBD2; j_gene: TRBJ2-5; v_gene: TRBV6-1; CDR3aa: CASSREGGRVQETQYF; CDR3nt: TGTGCCAGCAGTAGGGAGGGCGGGAGGGTCCAAGAGACCCAGTACTTC
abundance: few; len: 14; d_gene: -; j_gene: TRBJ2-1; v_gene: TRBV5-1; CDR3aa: CASRRGELDNEQFF; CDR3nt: TGCGCCAGCAGGAGGGGGGAGCTGGACAATGAGCAGTTCTTC
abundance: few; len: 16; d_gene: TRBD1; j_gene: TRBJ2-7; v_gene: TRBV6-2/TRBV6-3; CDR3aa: CASSYHRTGGSNEQYF; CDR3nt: TGTGCCAGCAGTTACCACCGGACAGGGGGGTCTAACGAGCAGTACTTC
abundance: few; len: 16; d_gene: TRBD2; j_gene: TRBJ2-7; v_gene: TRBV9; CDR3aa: CASSPHPSGTVYEQYF; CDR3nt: TGTGCCAGCAGCCCACATCCTAGCGGGACGGTATACGAGCAGTACTTC
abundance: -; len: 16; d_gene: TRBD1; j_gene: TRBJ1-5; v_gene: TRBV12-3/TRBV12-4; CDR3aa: CASSPRDSFSNQPQHF; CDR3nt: TGTGCCAGCAGTCCCCGGGACAGCTTTAGCAATCAGCCCCAGCATTTT
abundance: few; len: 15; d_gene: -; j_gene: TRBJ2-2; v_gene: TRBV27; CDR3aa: CASSFLTEDGGELFF; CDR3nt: TGTGCCAGCAGTTTTTTGACTGAGGACGGAGGGGAGCTGTTTTTT
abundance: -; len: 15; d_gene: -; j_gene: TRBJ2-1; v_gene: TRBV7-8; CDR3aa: CASSLRDAAYNEQFF; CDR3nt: TGTGCCAGCAGCTTACGGGACGCCGCCTACAATGAGCAGTTCTTC
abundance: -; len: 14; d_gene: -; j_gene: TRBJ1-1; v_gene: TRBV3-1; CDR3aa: CASSTQVLNTEAFF; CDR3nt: TGTGCCAGCAGCACACAGGTTTTGAACACTGAAGCTTTCTTT
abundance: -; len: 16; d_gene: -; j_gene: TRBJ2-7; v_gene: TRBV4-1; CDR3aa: CASAVTQGSLSYEQYF; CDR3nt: TGCGCCAGCGCCGTAACACAGGGCTCTCTCTCCTACGAGCAGTACTTC
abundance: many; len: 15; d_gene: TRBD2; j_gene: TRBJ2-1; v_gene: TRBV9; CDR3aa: CASSGAGGTANEQFF; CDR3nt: TGTGCCAGCAGTGGGGCGGGAGGGACAGCCAATGAGCAGTTCTTC
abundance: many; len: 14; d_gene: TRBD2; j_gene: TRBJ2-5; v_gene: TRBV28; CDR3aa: CASRQGTSGETQYF; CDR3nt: TGTGCCAGCAGACAGGGGACTAGCGGAGAGACCCAGTACTTC
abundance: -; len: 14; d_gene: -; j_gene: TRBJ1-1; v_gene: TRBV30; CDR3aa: CAWSETVGPRQAFF; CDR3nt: TGTGCCTGGAGTGAGACCGTAGGGCCCCGCCAAGCTTTCTTT
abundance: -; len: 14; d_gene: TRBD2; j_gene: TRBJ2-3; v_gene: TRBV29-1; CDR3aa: CSVLAGAGTDTQYF; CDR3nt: TGCAGTGTTCTAGCGGGAGCGGGCACAGATACGCAGTATTTT
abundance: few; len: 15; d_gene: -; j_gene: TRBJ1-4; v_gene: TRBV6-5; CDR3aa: CASSYNRWTNEKLFF; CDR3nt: TGTGCCAGCAGTTACAATAGATGGACTAATGAAAAACTGTTTTTT
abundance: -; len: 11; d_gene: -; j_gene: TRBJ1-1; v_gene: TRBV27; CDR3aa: CASTKGLRAFF; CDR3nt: TGTGCCAGCACTAAGGGGTTGCGAGCTTTCTTT
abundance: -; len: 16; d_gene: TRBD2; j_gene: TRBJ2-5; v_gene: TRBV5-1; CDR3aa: CASSFMGEGPIETQYF; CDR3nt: TGCGCCAGCAGCTTTATGGGGGAGGGCCCTATAGAGACCCAGTACTTC
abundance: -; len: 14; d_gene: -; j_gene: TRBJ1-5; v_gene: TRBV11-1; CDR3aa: CASSDSPKGQPQHF; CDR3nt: TGTGCCAGCAGCGACTCGCCGAAAGGTCAGCCCCAGCATTTT
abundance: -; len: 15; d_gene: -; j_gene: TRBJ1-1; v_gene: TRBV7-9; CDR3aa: CASSFRTFGNTEAFF; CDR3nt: TGTGCCAGCAGCTTTCGGACGTTTGGGAACACTGAAGCTTTCTTT
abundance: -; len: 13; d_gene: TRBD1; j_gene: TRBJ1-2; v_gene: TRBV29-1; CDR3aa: CSVGLDRGYGYTF; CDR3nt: TGCAGCGTTGGGCTCGACAGGGGCTATGGCTACACCTTC
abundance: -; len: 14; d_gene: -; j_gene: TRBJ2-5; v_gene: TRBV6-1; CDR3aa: CASSEWRDPGTQYF; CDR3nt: TGTGCCAGCAGTGAGTGGCGGGACCCGGGGACCCAGTACTTC
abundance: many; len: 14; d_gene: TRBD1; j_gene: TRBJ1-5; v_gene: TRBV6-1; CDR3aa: CASSKDRGLQPQHF; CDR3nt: TGTGCCAGCAGTAAGGACAGGGGGCTTCAGCCCCAGCATTTT
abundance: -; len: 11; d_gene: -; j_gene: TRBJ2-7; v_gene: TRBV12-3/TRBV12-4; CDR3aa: CASKVASEQYF; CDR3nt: TGTGCCAGCAAGGTGGCTAGCGAGCAGTACTTC
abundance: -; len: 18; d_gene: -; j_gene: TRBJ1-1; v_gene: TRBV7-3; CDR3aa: CASSLKGGSGALSAEAFF; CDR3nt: TGTGCCAGCAGCTTAAAGGGCGGGTCAGGGGCATTGAGCGCTGAAGCTTTCTTT